This entry lists 29 T cell receptor beta chains sequenced from one sample in a study of blood T cells in healthy people across ages. The authors ran a second PCR of roughly 6 to 12 cycles using a sample-barcoded 5' primer and a J-beta primer mix. MiXCR, run by TCRdb on the 5' RACE reads, gives a single entry per CDR3 protein. The table shows 550,000 to 750,000 distinct CDR3 sequences, with more than 20% occurring only once. Sequencing was carried out using blood. Every receptor here comes from a man aged 70 or older in good health.

The rearrangement uses TRBV7-2 and TRBJ2-5, with D possibly TRBD1 on 6 matching bases. CDR1 and CDR2 from the germline V gene are SGHTA and FQGNSA. The CDR3 contains 15 residues. The ends were cut back, 4 bases at V and 7 bases at J, with 19 bases in the middle. This CDR3 is CASSYNRAQRGTQYF. DNA of the CDR3: TGTGCCAGCAGCTATAACAGGGCTCAAAGGGGGACCCAGTACTTC.

This clonotype occurred a few times. V usage is TRBV9 and J usage is TRBJ1-4; D is uncertain. The CDR3 contains 15 residues. Trimming left V 6 bases short and J 0 bases short, with 12 bases between. Per germline, CDR1 SGDLS and CDR2 YYNGEE. The CDR3 bases are TGTGCCAGCAAACGGGGAAGTGCAACTAATGAAAAACTGTTTTTT. The encoded protein is CASKRGSATNEKLFF. Variable domain in full (rest from reference TRBV9 and TRBJ1-4): DSGVTQTPKHLITATGQRVTLRCSPRSGDLSVYWYQQSLDQGLQFLIQYYNGEERAKGNILERFSAQQFPDLHSELNLSSLELGDSALYFCASKRGSATNEKLFFGSGTQLSVL.

V gene TRBV6-5 combines with J gene TRBJ2-3; D might be TRBD2 (5 bases). Germline loops: CDR1 MNHEY, CDR2 SVGAGI. V was clipped by 0 bases and J by 2 bases, with 6 bases between them. The CDR3 spans 14 residues. CDR3 nucleotide sequence: TGTGCCAGCAGTTACTCGACTATCACAGATACGCAGTATTTT. This translates into CASSYSTITDTQYF.

This chain links TRBV28 with TRBJ2-3, with TRBD1 as a possible D gene (5 bases). V was pared by 3 bases and J by 4 bases, with 11 bases between. The length of the CDR3 is 14 residues. Germline V gene lookup returns CDR1 MDHEN and CDR2 SYDVKM. CDR3 loop: CASSFSRVADTQYF. Here the CDR3 DNA reads TGTGCCAGCAGTTTCTCCAGGGTGGCAGATACGCAGTATTTT. Based on the CDR3 plus reference TRBV28 and TRBJ2-3, the full variable domain is DVKVTQSSRYLVKRTGEKVFLECVQDMDHENMFWYRQDPGLGLRLIYFSYDVKMKEKGDIPEGYSVSREKKERFSLILESASTNQTSMYLCASSFSRVADTQYFGPGTRLTVL.

Ten or more counts support this clonotype. The chain uses TRBV20-1 and TRBJ2-5; TRBD1 aligns across 9 bases. With 2 bases clipped from V and 4 bases from J, the junction kept 2 bases outside the gene matches. From germline, CDR1 is DFQATT and CDR2 SNEGSKA (reference sequence). CDR3 length equals 13 residues. The CDR3 loop is CSARLDRGETQYF. CDR3 DNA sequence: TGCAGTGCTAGACTGGACAGGGGAGAGACCCAGTACTTC.

The V and J genes are TRBV6-5 and TRBJ1-5; 7 bases match TRBD1. J was trimmed by 5 bases and V by 5 bases; bases with no gene match: 6. The CDR3 length is 14 residues. Germline CDR1 and CDR2: MNHEY and SVGAGI. The CDR3 DNA reads TGTGCCAGCAGTCGGGACAGCCGGGATCAGCCCCAGCATTTT. It codes for CASSRDSRDQPQHF.

This clonotype occurred a few times. V gene TRBV7-3 combines with J gene TRBJ1-1, with a tentative D call TRBD1 (5 bases). V gave up 5 bases and J gave up 4 bases, with 14 bases separating them. Germline V gives CDR1 SGHTA, CDR2 FQGTGA. The CDR3 covers 14 residues. The DNA of the CDR3 is TGTGCCAGCAGCCCGGCGGGGCATGGCACTGAAGCTTTCTTT. It specifies CASSPAGHGTEAFF.

Concerning this clonotype: One junction end disagrees with the germline gene, perhaps due to a read error. The V call is TRBV5-1, the J call TRBJ1-1; D is perhaps TRBD1 (5 bases). The CDR3 extends over 14 amino acids. Per germline, CDR1 SGHRS and CDR2 YFSETQ. This CDR3 reads CASSPQGLNTEAFF. CDR3 sequence (DNA): TGCGCCAGCAGCCCGCAGGGACTGAATACTGAAGCTTTCTTT.

V gene TRBV20-1 combines with J gene TRBJ2-7; 9 positions match TRBD1. The CDR3 is 14 amino acids. The J segment lost 6 bases and the V segment lost 3 bases, leaving 9 bases of the junction unmatched. Germline V gene data show CDR1 as DFQATT and CDR2 as SNEGSKA (reference sequence). CDR3 in amino acids: CSARDRTGVVEQYF. CDR3 in DNA: TGCAGTGCTAGGGACCGGACAGGGGTTGTCGAGCAGTACTTC.

On this clonotype itself: One junction end disagrees with the germline gene, perhaps due to a read error. This chain connects TRBV29-1 to TRBJ1-4, with D maybe TRBD1 (6 bases). Germline CDR1 reads SQVTM; CDR2 reads ANQGSEA. CDR3 length: 12 amino acids. CDR3 bases: TGCAGCGTTGGGGGGGCTAGTGAAGAACTGTTTTTT. The encoded protein is CSVGGASEELFF. The full variable domain, in which reference TRBV29-1 and TRBJ1-4 provide the parts outside the CDR3, is SAVISQKPSRDICQRGTSLTIQCQVDSQVTMMFWYRQQPGQSLTLIATANQGSEATYESGFVIDKFPISRPNLTFSTLTVSNMSPEDSSIYLCSVGGASEELFFGSGTQLSVL.

This sequence joins TRBV11-2 and TRBJ1-2; D ambiguous. The V end lost 3 bases, the J end lost 1 base, and 3 bases lay between the germline ends. This CDR3 has 12 residues. Per germline, CDR1 SGHAT and CDR2 FQNNGV. The CDR3: CASSFNNYGYTF. The CDR3 region has the DNA TGTGCCAGCAGCTTCAATAACTATGGCTACACCTTC.

As for this clonotype: At one end, the junction sequence differs from germline, possibly due to a read error. V is TRBV18 and J is TRBJ2-5; D gene unclear. Germline V gene lookup returns CDR1 KGHSH and CDR2 LQKENI. The CDR3 runs to 12 residues. For the CDR3, the DNA is TGTGCCAGCTCAAAAGACGGACCCTCCCTCGACTTC. As protein: CASSKDGPSLDF. Based on the CDR3 plus reference TRBV18 and TRBJ2-5, the full variable domain is NAGVMQNPRHLVRRRGQEARLRCSPMKGHSHVYWYRQLPEEGLKFMVYLQKENIIDESGMPKERFSAEFPKEGPSILRIQQVVRGDSAAYFCASSKDGPSLDFGPGTRLLVL.

CDR3 residues: CASSHTGGAGNTIYF. In nucleotides, the CDR3 is TGTGCCAGCAGCCATACAGGGGGAGCTGGAAACACCATATATTTT. The chain has TRBV9 and TRBJ1-3; 8 nucleotides match TRBD1. The CDR3 contains 15 residues. Germline V CDR1 and CDR2: SGDLS, YYNGEE. V shed 4 bases, J shed 2 bases, and the junction held 5 bases outside the gene matches.

There are many counts of this clonotype. The V gene is TRBV20-1, the J gene TRBJ1-5, with 9 bases fitting TRBD1. CDR1 and CDR2 from the germline V gene are DFQATT and SNEGSKA (reference sequence). The length of the CDR3 is 13 residues. The J segment lost 7 bases and the V segment lost 4 bases, leaving 5 bases of the junction unmatched. The CDR3 loop reads CSATRTGEQPQHF. The CDR3 coding sequence is TGCAGTGCTACGAGGACAGGGGAACAGCCCCAGCATTTT.

The chain uses TRBV4-1 and TRBJ2-1; 11 bases align to TRBD2. CDR1 is MGHRA, CDR2 YSYEKL, per germline. With V trimmed by 3 bases and J by 14 bases, 9 bases remained unmatched. The CDR3 covers 14 residues. This CDR3 is CASSQEVTSGTEFF. CDR3 coding DNA: TGCGCCAGCAGCCAGGAGGTGACTAGCGGGACGGAGTTCTTC.

This clonotype was observed a few times. The genes are TRBV24-1 and TRBJ1-1, with a tentative D call TRBD1 (6 bases). The V end was cut by 5 bases, the J end by 4 bases, with 13 bases between. This CDR3 has 14 amino acids. The V gene's germline CDR1 is KGHDR and CDR2 SFDVKD. DNA for the CDR3: TGTGCCACCAGTGGGGACACCGATTCCACTGAAGCTTTCTTT. Translated, it gives CATSGDTDSTEAFF.

V and J are TRBV28 and TRBJ1-2; 10 nucleotides align to TRBD1. CDR3 size: 15 residues. The J segment lost 5 bases and the V segment lost 2 bases, leaving 5 bases of the junction unmatched. Germline lookup yields CDR1 MDHEN and CDR2 SYDVKM. In nucleotides, the CDR3 is TGTGCCAGCAGTTTACCTCGGACAGGGGGGTATGGCTACACCTTC. It specifies CASSLPRTGGYGYTF.

The chain recombines TRBV6-5 with TRBJ1-3; D is possibly TRBD1 (5 bases). Germline V gene lookup returns CDR1 MNHEY and CDR2 SVGAGI. Trimming removed 5 bases at V and 0 bases at J, with 11 bases between. CDR3 length equals 15 residues. In nucleotides, the CDR3 is TGTGCCAGCAGTCCGGGACGGAACTCTGGAAACACCATATATTTT. This sequence encodes CASSPGRNSGNTIYF.

This clonotype has just a few counts. The chain links TRBV14 to TRBJ1-2, with D possibly being TRBD1 (5 bases). Trimming shortened V by 0 bases and J by 4 bases, and 12 bases separated the two germline ends. CDR3 length equals 15 residues. Germline loops: CDR1 SGHDN, CDR2 FVKESK. The CDR3 region is CASSQDRGTAYGYTF. In DNA, the CDR3 is TGTGCCAGCAGCCAAGATCGGGGGACCGCCTATGGCTACACCTTC.

This chain joins TRBV7-2 and TRBJ1-1; 7 positions agree with TRBD1. There are 12 residues in the CDR3. The germline V gene encodes CDR1 SGHTA and CDR2 FQGNSA. The V and J ends lost 5 bases and 8 bases, in that order; junction bases with no gene match: 5. This chain's CDR3 is CASSADRSEAFF. CDR3 bases: TGTGCCAGCAGCGCGGACAGGTCAGAAGCTTTCTTT.

This clonotype has a handful of counts. Sequence at one end of the junction differs from germline and may be a read error. The rearrangement uses TRBV6-1 and TRBJ2-7; 8 bases are shared with TRBD1. Germline V lookup: CDR1 MNHNS, CDR2 SASEGT. This CDR3 region has 15 residues. The CDR3 sequence is CASSEKDRDSYGQYF. The CDR3 DNA reads TGTGCCAGCAGTGAGAAGGACAGGGACTCCTACGGGCAGTACTTC.

The chain couples TRBV5-5 to TRBJ2-5, with TRBD2 matching 11 bases. The CDR3 consists of 15 residues. J gave up 4 bases and V 2 bases, and 4 bases lay outside the gene matches. Germline CDR1 reads SGHKS; CDR2 reads YYEKEE (reference sequence). CDR3 loop: CASSFLTSGIETQYF. CDR3 DNA: TGTGCCAGCAGCTTCTTGACTAGCGGGATAGAGACCCAGTACTTC.

This clonotype came up many times. The chain is built from TRBV24-1 and TRBJ1-1, with a tentative D call TRBD1 (5 bases). The CDR3 contains 14 residues. CDR1 KGHDR and CDR2 SFDVKD come from the germline V gene. Trimming stripped 7 bases from V and 0 bases from J, with 11 bases between. The DNA for the CDR3 is TGTGCCACCAGCTTGACAGTCATGAACACTGAAGCTTTCTTT. This codes for CATSLTVMNTEAFF.

This chain joins TRBV11-1 and TRBJ2-1, with a weak D call TRBD2 (5 bases). The DNA end is more similar to TRBJ2-5, so the J call may be wrong. The germline V gene encodes CDR1 SGHAT and CDR2 FQDESV (reference sequence). The CDR3 runs 15 residues. In nucleotides, the CDR3 is TGTGCCAGCTCCGGGATGGGCGAGATGGAAGAGACCCAGTACTTC. As protein: CASSGMGEMEETQYF.

The chain has TRBV14 and TRBJ1-1; D is unresolved. Trimming cost V 1 base and J 5 bases, with 14 bases left between them. The germline gives CDR1 SGHDN, CDR2 FVKESK. The CDR3 runs 15 residues. CDR3 region: CASSQGGWGYTEAFF. CDR3 sequence (DNA): TGTGCCAGCAGCCAAGGTGGATGGGGATATACTGAAGCTTTCTTT.

This clonotype has just a few counts. This sequence joins TRBV28 and TRBJ2-5, with 8 bases lining up with TRBD2. The CDR3 extends over 15 amino acids. CDR1 and CDR2 from the germline V gene are MDHEN and SYDVKM. V lost 5 bases to trimming and J lost 5 bases; unmatched junction nucleotides: 10. The CDR3: CASSLAGGALETQYF. The CDR3 coding sequence is TGTGCCAGCAGTCTGGCGGGGGGTGCTTTGGAGACCCAGTACTTC.

V usage is TRBV25-1 and J usage is TRBJ1-2; D is undetermined. CDR3 length equals 12 residues. V lost 4 bases and J 6 bases, leaving 9 bases between the germline ends. Germline CDR1 is MGHDK and CDR2 is SYGVNS. The CDR3, as DNA: TGTGCCAGCAGTGCACCCCTGAATGGCTACACCTTC. It codes for CASSAPLNGYTF.

The CDR3, as DNA: TGTGCCAGCAGTACCGCGACAGGGAACGAGCAGTACTTC. Protein sequence: CASSTATGNEQYF. J is TRBJ2-1 and V is TRBV6-5, with 7 bases lining up with TRBD1. The J call could be wrong; TRBJ2-7 is a better fit for the DNA end. In germline, CDR1 is MNHEY, CDR2 SVGAGI. The CDR3 covers 13 residues.

In this sample, this clonotype turned up a few times. The rearrangement joins TRBV5-1 to TRBJ1-1; no clear D gene. The CDR3 sequence is 13 residues long. The germline V gene has CDR1 SGHRS and CDR2 YFSETQ. The V and J ends lost 6 bases and 4 bases respectively, with 13 bases between them. In DNA form, the CDR3 reads TGCGCCAGCACGGTTAGAGAGGGCACTGAAGCTTTCTTT. Its protein product is CASTVREGTEAFF.